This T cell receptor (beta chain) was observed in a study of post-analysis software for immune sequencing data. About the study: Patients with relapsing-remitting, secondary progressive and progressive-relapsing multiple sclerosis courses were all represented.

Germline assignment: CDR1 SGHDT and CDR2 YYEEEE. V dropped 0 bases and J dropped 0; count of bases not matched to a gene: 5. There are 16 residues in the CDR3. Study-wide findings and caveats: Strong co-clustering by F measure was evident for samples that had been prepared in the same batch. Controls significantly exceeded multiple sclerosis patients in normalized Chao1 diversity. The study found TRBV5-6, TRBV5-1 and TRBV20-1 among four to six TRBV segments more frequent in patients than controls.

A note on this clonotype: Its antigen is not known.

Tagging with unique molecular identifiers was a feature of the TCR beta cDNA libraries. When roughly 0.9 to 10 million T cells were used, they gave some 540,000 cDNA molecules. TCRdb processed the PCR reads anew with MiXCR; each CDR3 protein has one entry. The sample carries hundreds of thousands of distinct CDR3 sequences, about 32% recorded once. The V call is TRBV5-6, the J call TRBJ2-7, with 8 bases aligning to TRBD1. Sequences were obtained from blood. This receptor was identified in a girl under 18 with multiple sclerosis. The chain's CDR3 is CASSLVGTGNSYEQYF. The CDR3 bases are TGTGCCAGCAGCTTGGTCGGGACAGGTAACTCCTACGAGCAGTACTTC.